The rows below give T cell receptor beta chains drawn from one sample of a study of response to subunit inactivated influenza vaccine. TCRdb fed the RT-PCR reads into MiXCR, producing one record per CDR3 protein. Here the sample spans 150,000 to 200,000 distinct CDR3 sequences, roughly 12% being singletons. These same records also appear under a second study, on T cells expressing NK-cell markers.

The material was CD8+ T cells sorted from PBMCs, obtained about 13 days after vaccination. The receptors stem from a man aged 45-65 years who received an inactivated influenza vaccine. Each CDR3 is given with its conserved first and last residue. The D gene is left open where the match is weak. A row's size may be missing; if present it is once, few, many or a size class.

clone size,V gene,J gene,D gene,CDR3 DNA,CDR3 protein
few,TRBV12-3/TRBV12-4,TRBJ2-7,NA,TGTGCCAGCAGCTATACAGGGGAGCAGTACTTC,CASSYTGEQYF
many,TRBV7-6,TRBJ2-1,TRBD2,TGTGCCAGCAGCTTAAACCTAGCGGGAGGATACGTATACAATGAGCAGTTCTTC,CASSLNLAGGYVYNEQFF
many,TRBV19,TRBJ2-4,TRBD1,TGTGCCAGTACCCTGAAGGGGTCAGGGGGAAACATTCAGTACTTC,CASTLKGSGGNIQYF
NA,TRBV15,TRBJ2-2,NA,TGTGCCACCAGCAGAGATTTGGGGGGCGCGTCTGGGGAGCTGTTTTTT,CATSRDLGGASGELFF
many,TRBV12-3/TRBV12-4,TRBJ2-5,NA,TGTGCCAGCAGATCCAGGGTGGGGGAGACCCAGTACTTC,CASRSRVGETQYF
few,TRBV4-2,TRBJ2-7,NA,TGTGCCAGCAGCCAAGAATTAACCCTAGCAGGGGTTGGCTACGAGCAGTACTTC,CASSQELTLAGVGYEQYF
many,TRBV5-1,TRBJ1-1,NA,TGCGCCAGCAGCCGCTCGGGGGACACTGAAGCTTTCTTT,CASSRSGDTEAFF
NA,TRBV28,TRBJ2-5,NA,TGTGCCAGCAGTTGTCGAGGAGGGGTTTTTCTTGCGGACGAGACCCAGTACTTC,CASSCRGGVFLADETQYF
few,TRBV7-9,TRBJ2-1,NA,TGTGCCAGCAGCTTAAAGGCCAGACCCTACAATGAGCAGTTCTTC,CASSLKARPYNEQFF
few,TRBV27,TRBJ2-1,TRBD1,TGTGCCAGCAGTCCGTCGGACAGGGTGGAGCAGTTCTTC,CASSPSDRVEQFF
many,TRBV5-6,TRBJ2-5,TRBD2,TGTGCCAGCAGCTTGGCCCTTTCCGGGAGGGAGGGAGAGACCCAGTACTTC,CASSLALSGREGETQYF
NA,TRBV25-1,TRBJ2-7,NA,TGTGCCAGCAGTGTTGGGGGGTCCCCCTACGAGCAGTACTTC,CASSVGGSPYEQYF
NA,TRBV29-1,TRBJ2-7,TRBD1,TGCAGCGGACAGGGCCCAACCTACGAGCAGTACTTC,CSGQGPTYEQYF
many,TRBV24-1,TRBJ2-2,NA,TGTGCCACCAGTGATGGTGGGGGGCCCGGGGAGCTGTTTTTT,CATSDGGGPGELFF
NA,TRBV12-3/TRBV12-4,TRBJ2-7,TRBD2,TGTGCCAGCAGTTTTGTAGCGGGCGGCTACGAGCAGTACTTC,CASSFVAGGYEQYF
once,TRBV4-1,TRBJ2-1,NA,TGCGCCAGCAGCCAAGAGGTCAGGGGTTTCGAAGAGACCCAGTTCTTC,CASSQEVRGFEETQFF
NA,TRBV9,TRBJ1-2,NA,TGTGCCAGCAGCGTAGGGTCAGCAGGGTATGGCTACACCTTC,CASSVGSAGYGYTF
NA,TRBV27,TRBJ1-1,NA,TGTGCCAGCAGTTTACTTTCCCCTTGGGGAGCGGCCACTGAAGCTTTCTTT,CASSLLSPWGAATEAFF
NA,TRBV25-1,TRBJ2-1,NA,TGTGCCAGCAGGGACTGGAGCTCCTACAATGAGCAGTTCTTC,CASRDWSSYNEQFF
NA,TRBV7-9,TRBJ2-5,TRBD1,TGTGCCAGCAGCTTAGATCAGGGGGCGATAGAGACCCAGTACTTC,CASSLDQGAIETQYF
NA,TRBV5-6,TRBJ2-3,TRBD1,TGTGCCAGCAGCTCCGGTCTTACGGGACAGGGGTGGGATACGCAGTATTTT,CASSSGLTGQGWDTQYF
few,TRBV7-9,TRBJ2-7,NA,TGTGCCAGCAGCCACAGACAGTCCTACGAGCAGTACTTC,CASSHRQSYEQYF
NA,TRBV7-6,TRBJ2-7,NA,TGTGCCAGCAGCTTAGGACCGGGAGAGTCCTACGAGCAGTACTTC,CASSLGPGESYEQYF
few,TRBV11-3,TRBJ2-1,TRBD2,TGTGCCAGCAGCTTAGGGGCTAGCGGCCCTTACAATGAGCAGTTCTTC,CASSLGASGPYNEQFF
NA,TRBV4-2,TRBJ2-3,NA,TGTGCCAGCAGCCAAAAGGTGTCCGTCTTCACAGATACGCAGTATTTT,CASSQKVSVFTDTQYF
NA,TRBV7-2,TRBJ1-3,NA,TGTGCCAGCAGCTTATCTCCCCAGGGGTCTGGAAACACCATATATTTT,CASSLSPQGSGNTIYF
many,TRBV5-5,TRBJ2-2,NA,TGTGCCAGCAGCTTATATGACACCGGGGAGCTGTTTTTT,CASSLYDTGELFF
many,TRBV27,TRBJ2-2,NA,TGTGCCAGCAGTTTTACCGGGGAGCTGTTTTTT,CASSFTGELFF
many,TRBV2,TRBJ1-2,TRBD1,TGTGCCAGCAGACCCCCCCGGACAGGGGCCCTCTATGGCTACACCTTC,CASRPPRTGALYGYTF
NA,TRBV28,TRBJ2-1,NA,TGTGCCAGCAGTCCTCCGGGGCCTTCCTACAATGAGCAGTTCTTC,CASSPPGPSYNEQFF
NA,TRBV29-1,TRBJ2-7,TRBD1,TGCAGCGTTGCTCGGTGGGGGACAGGGGATCTCTACGAGCAGTACTTC,CSVARWGTGDLYEQYF
few,TRBV7-3,TRBJ2-2,TRBD2,TGTGCCAGCAGCTTAAAGGGGACTAGCGGGAACACCGGGGAGCTGTTTTTT,CASSLKGTSGNTGELFF
medium-sized,TRBV7-8,TRBJ2-1,NA,TGTGCCAGCAGCTTAGCCATCGTCTCCAGCTCCTACAATGAGCAGTTCTTC,CASSLAIVSSSYNEQFF
NA,TRBV9,TRBJ2-2,NA,TGTGCCAGCAGCGTAGGGGCGGTCACCGGGGAGCTGTTTTTT,CASSVGAVTGELFF
NA,TRBV27,TRBJ2-2,NA,TGTGCCAGCAGTTTACTGCGGGAGAACACCGGGGAGCTGTTTTTT,CASSLLRENTGELFF
NA,TRBV15,TRBJ2-1,TRBD2,TGTGCCACCAGCCCCCGCCTTGGGCTAGCGGGAGGGCCTCAATCCTACAATGAGCAGTTCTTC,CATSPRLGLAGGPQSYNEQFF
NA,TRBV11-2,TRBJ2-1,TRBD2,TGTGCCAGCAGCTTCTCTAGCGGGAGGACCTACAATGAGCAGTTCTTC,CASSFSSGRTYNEQFF
few,TRBV18,TRBJ2-1,NA,TGTGCCAGCTCACACGGTACCAGCTCCTACAATGAGCAGTTCTTC,CASSHGTSSYNEQFF
few,TRBV30,TRBJ1-1,NA,TGTGCCTGGAGTGTAAACAGGGTAAACACTGAAGCTTTCTTT,CAWSVNRVNTEAFF
many,TRBV7-9,TRBJ2-3,NA,TGTGCCAGCAGCTACCTAGGGACTAGCACAGATACGCAGTATTTT,CASSYLGTSTDTQYF